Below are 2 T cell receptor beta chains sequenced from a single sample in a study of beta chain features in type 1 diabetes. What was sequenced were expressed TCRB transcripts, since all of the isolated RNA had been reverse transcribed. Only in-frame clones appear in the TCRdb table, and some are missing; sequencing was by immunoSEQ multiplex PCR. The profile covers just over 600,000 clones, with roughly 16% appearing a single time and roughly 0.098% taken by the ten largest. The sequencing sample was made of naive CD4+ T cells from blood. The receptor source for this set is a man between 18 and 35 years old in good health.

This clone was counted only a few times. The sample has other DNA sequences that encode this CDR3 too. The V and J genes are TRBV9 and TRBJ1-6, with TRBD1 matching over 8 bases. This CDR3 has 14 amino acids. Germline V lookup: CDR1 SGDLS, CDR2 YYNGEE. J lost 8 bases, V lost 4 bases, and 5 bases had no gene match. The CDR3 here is CASSTGTGDSPLHF. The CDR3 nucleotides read TGTGCCAGCAGCACCGGGACAGGAGATTCACCCCTCCACTTT.

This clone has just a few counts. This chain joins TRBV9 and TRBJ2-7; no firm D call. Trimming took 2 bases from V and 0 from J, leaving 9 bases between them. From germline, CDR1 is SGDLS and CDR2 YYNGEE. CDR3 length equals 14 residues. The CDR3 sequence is CASSVGRISYEQYF. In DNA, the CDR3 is TGTGCCAGCAGCGTGGGTCGAATCTCCTACGAGCAGTACTTC.